The clone carrying this T cell receptor beta chain was counted between two and nine times. The method was immunoSEQ multiplex PCR; TCRdb's version includes in-frame clones alone and lacks a portion of them. The sample has some 390,000 clones, 75% to 90% seen once; the top ten hold 1.1%. This sample was taken from a study of blood T cell repertoires in COVID-19. The clonotype comes from a man aged 25 to 40 who had recovered from COVID-19. The specimen sequenced was PBMCs or T cells enriched from blood (not recorded which).

CDR3 nucleotide sequence: TGTGCCATCAGGACAGGGGGGACGAATCAGCCCCAGCATTTT. The encoded protein is CAIRTGGTNQPQHF. The V and J genes are TRBV28 and TRBJ1-5; 10 nucleotides agree with TRBD1. The CDR3 sequence is 14 residues long. V gave up 10 bases and J gave up 4 bases; unmatched junction bases: 7. CDR1 is MDHEN, CDR2 SYDVKM, per germline.